Below, 27 T cell receptor beta chains from the same sample are listed, as sequenced in a study of identical twins. Each CDR3 protein gets one entry after TCRdb re-called the 5' RACE reads with MiXCR. The repertoire holds some 790,000 distinct CDR3 sequences, approximately 18% seen once, with less than 15% in the top ten. These data also formed part of another study, on T cells expressing NK-cell markers.

The sample comprised PBMCs. These receptors were obtained from a woman in her late teens or twenties in good health.

V is TRBV4-1 and J is TRBJ2-1; TRBD2 might be the D (6 bases). Trimming pared 5 bases from V and 7 bases from J, leaving 24 bases between. CDR1 MGHRA and CDR2 YSYEKL come from the germline V gene. This CDR3 comprises 17 residues. The CDR3 DNA is TGCGCCAGCAGCTTAGATCTGATCCGGGGGTCCCTTAATGAGCAGTTCTTC. This gives the protein CASSLDLIRGSLNEQFF.

The V gene is TRBV10-3, the J gene TRBJ2-7; no reliable D call. With 2 bases removed from V and 2 bases from J, the gap between germline ends came to 13 bases. This CDR3 region has 15 residues. Germline V gives CDR1 ENHRY, CDR2 SYGVKD. The CDR3 reads CAISEVALRTYEQYF. In DNA, the CDR3 is TGTGCCATCAGTGAGGTCGCCTTACGCACCTACGAGCAGTACTTC.

This clonotype was counted between two and nine times. V and J are TRBV5-1 and TRBJ1-1, with 8 bases matching TRBD1. The V segment lost 4 bases and the J segment 3 bases; nucleotides outside the gene matches: 14. There are 17 residues in the CDR3. Germline V gene sequence: CDR1 SGHRS, CDR2 YFSETQ. The CDR3 DNA reads as TGCGCCAGCAGCCCCTACTCAATGCTGGACAGGGACACTGAAGCTTTCTTT. Translating gives CASSPYSMLDRDTEAFF.

This rearrangement joins TRBV20-1 to TRBJ2-5, with 14 bases identical to TRBD2. Trimming at V came to 4 bases and at J to 2 bases, leaving 3 bases not matched to a gene. Per the germline V gene, CDR1 is DFQATT and CDR2 is SNEGSKA (reference sequence). The CDR3 extends over 15 amino acids. The CDR3 coding sequence is TGCAGTGCTACCCGACTAGCGGGGGGGCAAGAGACCCAGTACTTC. Translating gives CSATRLAGGQETQYF.

The V call is TRBV14, the J call TRBJ2-2; 7 nucleotides agree with TRBD1. Germline V CDR1 and CDR2: SGHDN, FVKESK. With 4 bases clipped from V and 5 bases from J, the junction kept 7 bases outside the gene matches. CDR3 size: 15 residues. DNA of the CDR3: TGTGCCAGCAGCCTAATGCAGGGGGTTACCGGGGAGCTGTTTTTT. This sequence encodes CASSLMQGVTGELFF.

The chain couples TRBV5-1 to TRBJ2-1; D gene uncertain. Germline CDR1 SGHRS, CDR2 YFSETQ. The CDR3 is 13 amino acids. The V end lost 3 bases, the J end lost 6 bases, and 10 bases lay between the germline ends. CDR3: CASSSTLPNEQFF. Here the CDR3 DNA reads TGCGCCAGCAGCTCAACTCTGCCCAATGAGCAGTTCTTC.

This clonotype was recorded at least ten times. This chain uses TRBV6-2 or TRBV6-3 with TRBJ1-1; no clear D gene. This CDR3 spans 11 amino acids. Germline CDR1 and CDR2: MNHEY and SVGEGT. V lost 7 bases to trimming and J lost 1 base, with 4 bases between them. The DNA for the CDR3 is TGTGCCAGCACGAGGAACACTGAAGCTTTCTTT. It encodes CASTRNTEAFF.

This clonotype turned up a few times. V gene TRBV12-3 or TRBV12-4 combines with J gene TRBJ2-7; TRBD2 matches 9 bases. V lost 6 bases and J lost 5; bases outside the gene matches: 5. The CDR3 spans 13 residues. The CDR3, as DNA: TGTGCCAGCAGAACCGGGACTAGCCACGAGCAGTACTTC. It translates to CASRTGTSHEQYF.

This clonotype was seen a few times. The gene calls are TRBV3-1 and TRBJ2-1; D uncertain. The CDR3 is 15 residues long. Looked up from germline, CDR1 is LGHDT and CDR2 is YNNKEL (reference sequence). Trimming shortened V by 3 bases and J by 4 bases, and 13 bases separated the two germline ends. The CDR3 region is CASSHADNGYNEQFF. The CDR3 DNA reads as TGTGCCAGCAGCCACGCAGACAACGGGTACAATGAGCAGTTCTTC.

This rearrangement joins TRBV15 to TRBJ2-3; 7 nucleotides align to TRBD2. Trimming cost V 11 bases and J 4 bases; bases outside gene matches: 6. This CDR3 is built from 12 residues. Germline CDR1 reads LNHNV; CDR2 reads YYDKDF (reference sequence). DNA for the CDR3: TGTGCCGTCGGGGGGTCCGCAGATACGCAGTATTTT. This gives the protein CAVGGSADTQYF.

This clonotype was counted at least ten times. V usage is TRBV12-3 or TRBV12-4 and J usage is TRBJ2-7; D possibly corresponds to TRBD2 (5 bases). Deletions cut 5 bases from V and 3 bases from J, with 14 bases between. The CDR3 sequence is 14 residues long. The CDR3: CASSPPPRGYEQYF. The CDR3 DNA is TGTGCCAGCAGTCCCCCCCCTCGGGGCTACGAGCAGTACTTC.

V is TRBV7-9 and J is TRBJ2-3; no clear D. The CDR3 has 15 residues. V lost 5 bases and J lost 4, with 16 bases in between. Germline CDR1 SEHNR, CDR2 FQNEAQ (reference sequence). The CDR3 DNA sequence: TGTGCCAGCAGCGTTGACGCGGAAAGCCCAGATACGCAGTATTTT. Amino acid sequence: CASSVDAESPDTQYF.

This clonotype was observed a few times. The chain carries TRBV6-1 and TRBJ2-2; TRBD2 might be the D (6 bases). The V gene lost 6 bases and the J gene lost 1 base, with 12 bases spanning the gap. Per germline, CDR1 MNHNS and CDR2 SASEGT. CDR3 size: 15 residues. The CDR3 is CASRLSGQNTGELFF. DNA of the CDR3: TGTGCCAGCAGATTAAGCGGGCAGAACACCGGGGAGCTGTTTTTT.

The chain uses TRBV20-1 and TRBJ1-5, with 9 bases lining up with TRBD1. Germline V CDR1 and CDR2: DFQATT, SNEGSKA (reference sequence). Germline trimming cut 6 bases from V and 1 base from J; bases unmatched to any gene: 16. The CDR3 has 18 amino acids. This chain's CDR3 is CSAATTGGPYGSNQPQHF. CDR3 sequence (DNA): TGCAGTGCAGCGACGACAGGGGGACCCTATGGAAGCAATCAGCCCCAGCATTTT.

The genes are TRBV3-1 and TRBJ1-2; D perhaps matches TRBD1 (6 bases). The V gene lost 3 bases and the J gene lost 8 bases, with 16 bases spanning the gap. This CDR3 spans 14 amino acids. Germline CDR1 and CDR2: LGHDT and YNNKEL (reference sequence). This chain's CDR3 is CASSQRQAAKGYTF. CDR3 bases: TGTGCCAGCAGCCAGAGACAGGCGGCCAAGGGCTACACCTTC.

This sequence joins TRBV20-1 and TRBJ1-2; 7 bases fit TRBD1. CDR3 size: 15 residues. The V gene's germline CDR1 is DFQATT and CDR2 SNEGSKA (reference sequence). The J segment lost 8 bases and the V segment lost 0 bases, leaving 12 bases of the junction unmatched. CDR3 coding DNA: TGCAGTGCTAGAGATCCGGAGACAGGGACACGCGGCTACACCTTC. Its protein is CSARDPETGTRGYTF.

The genes are TRBV6-2 or TRBV6-3 and TRBJ2-1; D possibly uses TRBD1 or TRBD2 (5 bases each). The germline V gene has CDR1 MNHEY and CDR2 SVGEGT. The germline V and J ends were trimmed by 5 bases and 3 bases, with 8 bases remaining between them. This CDR3 is 13 amino acids long. The CDR3 sequence: CASSQGDYNEQFF. DNA for the CDR3: TGTGCCAGCAGTCAGGGAGACTACAATGAGCAGTTCTTC.

V and J are TRBV25-1 and TRBJ2-5, with D unresolved. The germline V gene has CDR1 MGHDK and CDR2 SYGVNS. Trimming cost V 0 bases and J 2 bases, with 7 bases left between them. The CDR3 is 14 amino acids. CDR3 in DNA: TGTGCCAGCAGTGAATACGCGGAACAAGAGACCCAGTACTTC. Translation gives CASSEYAEQETQYF. The entire variable domain, with the rest obtained from reference TRBV25-1 and TRBJ2-5, is as follows: EADIYQTPRYLVIGTGKKITLECSQTMGHDKMYWYQQDPGMELHLIHYSYGVNSTEKGDLSSESTVSRIRTEHFPLTLESARPSHTSQYLCASSEYAEQETQYFGPGTRLLVL.

This clonotype was recorded many times. CDR3 nucleotide sequence: TGCGCCAGCAGAAATAGGACTGCTAACGTCGGGGAGCTGTTTTTT. Translation: CASRNRTANVGELFF. The V gene is TRBV5-1, the J gene TRBJ2-2, with D perhaps TRBD2 (5 bases). The CDR3 has 15 residues. Germline-derived CDR1 and CDR2 are SGHRS and YFSETQ. The V end was cut by 5 bases, the J end by 7 bases, with 18 bases between.

This clonotype was counted only a few times. The V and J genes are TRBV20-1 and TRBJ1-4, with a weak D call TRBD1 (5 bases). Germline CDR1 is DFQATT and CDR2 is SNEGSKA (reference sequence). V lost 3 bases and J lost 8, with 13 bases in between. The CDR3 runs 13 residues. The CDR3 is CSASLGVEEKLFF. CDR3 nucleotide sequence: TGCAGTGCTAGCCTAGGGGTCGAAGAAAAACTGTTTTTT.

The chain carries TRBV2 and TRBJ2-3, with D unclear. Germline V lookup: CDR1 SNHLY, CDR2 FYNNEI. With 8 bases removed from V and 2 bases from J, the gap between germline ends came to 14 bases. The length of the CDR3 is 14 residues. The CDR3 DNA follows: TGTGCCAGCGCGCGAGGCGCCAACACAGATACGCAGTATTTT. Translating it yields CASARGANTDTQYF.

This chain uses TRBV6-5 with TRBJ2-3, with 10 bases lining up with TRBD2. Germline V gene lookup returns CDR1 MNHEY and CDR2 SVGAGI. CDR3 length: 18 residues. V trimming: 2 bases; J trimming: 3 bases; junction bases outside the gene matches: 11. CDR3 sequence (DNA): TGTGCCAGCAGTTACCCCTCCCCTAGCGGGAGAGGGACAGATACGCAGTATTTT. Residues: CASSYPSPSGRGTDTQYF.

The rearrangement joins TRBV12-3 or TRBV12-4 to TRBJ2-3; 10 bases match TRBD2. Germline trimming cut 5 bases from V and 2 bases from J; bases unmatched to any gene: 7. The CDR3 spans 16 residues. The CDR3 sequence is CASSSKRGGFTDTQYF. Here the CDR3 DNA reads TGTGCCAGCAGTAGTAAGCGGGGGGGATTCACAGATACGCAGTATTTT.

The rearrangement joins TRBV6-5 to TRBJ2-7; 7 bases are a match to TRBD1. The CDR3 contains 18 residues. CDR1 is MNHEY and CDR2 is SVGAGI in the germline V gene. V dropped 0 bases and J dropped 2; count of bases not matched to a gene: 13. This chain's CDR3 is CASSYSAGARGRAYEQYF. CDR3 in DNA: TGTGCCAGCAGTTACTCCGCTGGGGCGAGGGGGCGCGCCTACGAGCAGTACTTC.

This clonotype turned up a few times. This sequence joins TRBV20-1 and TRBJ1-4; no clear D. Trimming took off 1 base at V and 10 bases at J, with 7 bases between the two ends. The CDR3 totals 11 residues. Germline V gene sequence: CDR1 DFQATT, CDR2 SNEGSKA (reference sequence). This chain's CDR3 is CSARGSGKLFF. CDR3 DNA sequence: TGCAGTGCTAGAGGTAGCGGAAAACTGTTTTTT.

This clonotype was observed a handful of times. The chain combines TRBV18 with TRBJ1-5; D is perhaps TRBD1 (5 bases). Trimming stripped 5 bases from V and 7 bases from J, with 12 bases between. Per the germline V gene, CDR1 is KGHSH and CDR2 is LQKENI. The CDR3 consists of 13 residues. In DNA, the CDR3 is TGTGCCAGCTCAGGAGGGACTGGACAGCCCCAGCATTTT. Its translation is CASSGGTGQPQHF.

This clonotype was detected once. This may be a read error: a much more frequent sequence differs by one nucleotide. The CDR3 end shows no conserved phenylalanine or tryptophan, and so a read error is likely. The V gene is TRBV20-1, the J gene TRBJ2-2; 9 positions match TRBD2. Germline values: CDR1 DFQATT, CDR2 SNEGSKA (reference sequence). Trimming removed 0 bases from V and 3 bases from J; junction bases left unmatched: 5. The CDR3 is 16 amino acids. The CDR3 DNA reads TGCAGTGCTAGAGATCCGGCGGGAGGGTACACCGGGGAGCTGTTTTCT. Protein sequence: CSARDPAGGYTGELFS.